The following is a T cell receptor (beta chain) sequence with its context. The sample comes from a study of blood T cell repertoires in COVID-19. Study-level background: Sites across the United States, Italy and Spain contributed samples from acute and convalescent COVID-19. T cells, B-cell-depleted T cells, or PBMCs provided the cDNA or gDNA that served as material.

J gave up 4 bases and V 9 bases, and 13 bases lay outside the gene matches. The CDR3 is 15 residues long. The germline gives CDR1 SGHTA, CDR2 FQGTGA. In the source study's methods: The assay estimated nucleated cells by amplifying reference gene primers. This table comes from immunoSEQ multiplex PCR, and its TCRdb copy is limited to in-frame clones, with some not included. V and J calls and clone size are those listed in that table; D and trimming were worked out from the DNA. The sample holds 120,000 or so clones; approximately 81% are singletons and the top ten take approximately 12%. What was sequenced was peripheral blood. This clonotype was obtained from a woman in her 30s who had recovered from COVID-19. The chain employs TRBV7-3 and TRBJ2-5; 8 positions agree with TRBD2. DNA for the CDR3: TGTGCCAGTAGATCCGGGACTAGTCCGACAGAGACCCAGTACTTC. Its translation is CASRSGTSPTETQYF.